What follows describes a single TCR beta chain. The identical CDR3 is also encoded by other nucleotide sequences in the sample. Seattle-derived patients entered the study during active infection and were followed longitudinally. These data originate in a study of blood T cell repertoires in COVID-19. Across the study: Material from acute and convalescent COVID-19 was sourced from the United States, Italy and Spain. The analysed material was cDNA or gDNA that came from T cells, B-cell-depleted T cells, or PBMCs.

The V end was cut by 0 bases, the J end by 5 bases, with 7 bases between. The CDR3 extends over 13 amino acids. From germline, CDR1 is MNHEY and CDR2 SMNVEV (reference sequence). In the authors' workflow: Quantification of nucleated cells was approximated via reference gene primer amplification. Some clones are missing from TCRdb's copy, which holds only in-frame ones; the method was immunoSEQ multiplex PCR. The V and J calls and clone size come from that table; D and trimming were worked out from the DNA. The profile shows roughly 320,000 clones, over 85% of them singletons. This chain links TRBV27 with TRBJ1-1; D call uncertain. Specimen: peripheral blood. The TCR was taken from a woman aged 25 to 45 with COVID-19, enrolled during active disease. The CDR3, as DNA: TGTGCCAGCAGTTTATCCGTCGGGACTGAAGCTTTCTTT. Translated, it gives CASSLSVGTEAFF.